This T cell receptor (beta chain) was sequenced during a study of metastatic and nonmetastatic thyroid tumors. Germline V gene sequence: CDR1 MNHEY, CDR2 SMNVEV (reference sequence). Trimming removed 2 bases at V and 6 bases at J, with 19 bases between. This CDR3 region has 16 residues. Nobody among the patients had been given any treatment before thyroid surgery. MiXCR reprocessed the PCR reads for TCRdb. Here the sample spans about 2,500 clones, approximately 26% being singletons. Sequencing was done on a sample of adjacent normal tissue. The chain recombines TRBV27 with TRBJ1-2, with D perhaps TRBD1 (6 bases). The receptor was isolated from a male donor with papillary thyroid cancer or a benign thyroid nodule (not recorded which). Some clones in this sample may be carry-over from other donors' samples. The CDR3 protein is CASSLGPGRGADGYTF. The CDR3 region has the DNA TGTGCCAGCAGTTTAGGGCCCGGTAGGGGGGCCGATGGCTACACCTTC.